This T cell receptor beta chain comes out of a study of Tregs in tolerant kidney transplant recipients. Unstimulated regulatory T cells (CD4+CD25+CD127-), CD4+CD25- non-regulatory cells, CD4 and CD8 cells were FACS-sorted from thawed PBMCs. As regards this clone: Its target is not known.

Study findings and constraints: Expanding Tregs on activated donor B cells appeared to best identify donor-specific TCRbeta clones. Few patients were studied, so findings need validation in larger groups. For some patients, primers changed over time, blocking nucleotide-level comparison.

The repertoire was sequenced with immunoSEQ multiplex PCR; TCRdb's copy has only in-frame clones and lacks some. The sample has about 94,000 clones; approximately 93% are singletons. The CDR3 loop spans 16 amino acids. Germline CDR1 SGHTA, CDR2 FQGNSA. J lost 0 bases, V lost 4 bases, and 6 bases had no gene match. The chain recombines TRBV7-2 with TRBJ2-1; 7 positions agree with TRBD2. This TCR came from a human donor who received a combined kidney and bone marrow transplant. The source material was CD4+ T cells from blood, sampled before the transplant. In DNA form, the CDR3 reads TGTGCCAGCAGCTCCCAGAGCGGGATCTCCTACAATGAGCAGTTCTTC. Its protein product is CASSSQSGISYNEQFF.